The source of this TCR beta chain is a study of naive and memory T cell subsets. Study observations and caveats: Over 85% of naive TCR sequences appeared only once, unlike memory subsets. Expression changes during T cell differentiation may affect RNA-based TCR counts.

With 3 bases removed from V and 4 bases from J, the gap between germline ends came to 7 bases. The CDR3 extends over 13 amino acids. An equimolar mix of two oligonucleotides served as the beta constant-region primer for TRBC1 and TRBC2. TCRdb redid the calling of the UMI-ligation and nested PCR reads with MiXCR, one entry per CDR3 protein. The table records around 35,000 distinct CDR3 sequences, roughly 14% of them present only once. After CD4 positive bead selection, the CD4-negative fraction gave CD8 T cells. The sample holds a few counts of this clonotype. Its antigen is undetermined. The receptor was derived from a human donor in good health. The chain employs TRBV12-3 or TRBV12-4 and TRBJ1-5, with D unclear. The sequencing sample was made of effector memory CD4+ T cells from blood. Documented subset: effector memory, CD45RA- CD27-. The CDR3 is CASSLSRNQPQHF. DNA for the CDR3: TGTGCCAGCAGTTTGAGTCGTAATCAGCCCCAGCATTTT.